This T cell receptor (beta chain) was obtained from a study of blood T cell repertoires in COVID-19. Across the study: Collection of acute and convalescent COVID-19 samples took place in the United States, Italy and Spain. PBMCs, B-cell-depleted T cells, or T cells provided the cDNA or gDNA that made up the material.

V was clipped by 0 bases and J by 0 bases; unmatched bases: 3. In germline, CDR1 is KGHSH, CDR2 LQKENI. CDR3 length equals 17 residues. Authors' analysis steps: Estimation of nucleated cell counts was performed using reference gene primer amplification. Assay used: immunoSEQ multiplex PCR; TCRdb lists only in-frame clones, some missing. Clone size and V and J calls were adopted from that table, with D and trimming inferred from the DNA. The table lists 240,000 or so clones, roughly 86% of them singletons. The chain links TRBV18 to TRBJ2-4; 9 bases match TRBD2. The TCR comes from a man older than 75 with acute or convalescent COVID-19. The material sequenced was peripheral blood. DNA of the CDR3: TGTGCCAGCTCACCACCTCTAGCGGGGATAGCCAAAAACATTCAGTACTTC. Residues: CASSPPLAGIAKNIQYF.